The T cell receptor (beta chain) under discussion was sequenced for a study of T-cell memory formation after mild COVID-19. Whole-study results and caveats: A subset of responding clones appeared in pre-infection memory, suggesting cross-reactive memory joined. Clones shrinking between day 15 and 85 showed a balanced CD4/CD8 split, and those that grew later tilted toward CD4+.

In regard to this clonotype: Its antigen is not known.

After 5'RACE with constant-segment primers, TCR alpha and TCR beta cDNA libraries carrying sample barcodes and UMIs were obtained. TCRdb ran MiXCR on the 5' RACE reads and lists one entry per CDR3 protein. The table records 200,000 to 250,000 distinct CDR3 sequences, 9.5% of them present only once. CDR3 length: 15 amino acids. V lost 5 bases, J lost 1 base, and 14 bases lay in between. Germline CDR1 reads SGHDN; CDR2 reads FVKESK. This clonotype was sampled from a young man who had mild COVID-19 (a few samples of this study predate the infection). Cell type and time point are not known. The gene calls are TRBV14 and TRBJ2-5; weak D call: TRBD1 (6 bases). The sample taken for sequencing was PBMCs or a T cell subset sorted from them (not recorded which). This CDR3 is CASSYFRGPQETQYF. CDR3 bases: TGTGCCAGCAGCTACTTCAGGGGACCCCAAGAGACCCAGTACTTC.